This T cell receptor (beta chain) is drawn from a study of radiotherapy plus CTLA-4 blockade in lung cancer. Study-wide context: Disease control reached over 30%, with objective responses in roughly 17%. The study, taken as a whole, reports: After treatment with radiotherapy plus ipilimumab, TCR clones that came from the tumor expanded in blood. Early blood T cell clone dynamics, with interferon-beta, were reported to best predict response.

Regarding this clone: The antigen is not known.

CDR1 is SGHTA and CDR2 is FQGNSA in the germline V gene. V trimming: 5 bases; J trimming: 3 bases; junction bases outside the gene matches: 7. The CDR3 is 14 amino acids. The assay was immunoSEQ multiplex PCR, and TCRdb's table has in-frame clones only and misses some. The data hold 50,000 to 85,000 clones, with around 81% observed a single time. People whose metastatic non-small-cell lung cancer was chemo-refractory got focal radiation along with CTLA-4 blockade by ipilimumab. The V gene is TRBV7-2, the J gene TRBJ2-7, with 7 bases fitting TRBD1. This sample comprised peripheral blood, obtained from a patient treated with radiotherapy plus ipilimumab. The receptor comes from a human donor with non-small cell lung cancer who had a partial response to radiotherapy plus ipilimumab. The CDR3 loop is CASSPRGQHYEQYF. DNA for the CDR3: TGTGCCAGCAGCCCCCGGGGACAGCACTACGAGCAGTACTTC.